A selection of T cell receptor beta chains follows, all from one sample in a study of regulatory T cells in long-lasting Graves disease. One entry per CDR3 protein, called by TCRdb with MiXCR from the multiplex PCR reads. The top ten clones hold roughly 25% of a sample with some 500,000 distinct CDR3 sequences, approximately 16% of them seen once. These sequences were also reported in another study, on T cells in Graves' hyperthyroidism and ophthalmopathy.

This specimen consisted of peripheral blood mononuclear cells (PBMCs), obtained at new diagnosis, from a patient treated with antithyroid drugs. Every receptor here comes from a woman aged 35 to 59 with Graves disease. The CDR3 runs from the conserved cysteine through the conserved F or W. D genes are given only for firm matches. Clone size is not always given. Where it is, it says once, few, many or a class for expanded clones.

>many|TRBV5-1|TRBD1|TRBJ1-1
TGCGCCAGCAGCCCTCAGACAGGGCCCGGGACTGAAGCTTTCTTT
CASSPQTGPGTEAFF
>-|TRBV7-9|-|TRBJ1-6
TGTGCCAGCAGCCCCCCCGGACTGCTTAATTCACCCCTCCACTTT
CASSPPGLLNSPLHF
>-|TRBV11-2|TRBD1|TRBJ1-2
TGTGCCAGCAGCTTCTCCGGGACAGGGGGCTTAAACAACTATGGCTACACCTTC
CASSFSGTGGLNNYGYTF
>-|TRBV7-2|-|TRBJ1-5
TGTGCCAGCAGCTTAGCCTTCCAGCCCCAGCATTTT
CASSLAFQPQHF
>few|TRBV5-1|TRBD1|TRBJ2-7
TGCGCCAGCAGCAGAGAACCGGGACAGTCCTACGAGCAGTACTTC
CASSREPGQSYEQYF
>many|TRBV6-2/TRBV6-3|-|TRBJ2-7
TGTGCCAGCACCTCTGATGTTAGGGAGCAGTACTTC
CASTSDVREQYF
>many|TRBV2|-|TRBJ1-2
TGTGCCATCGGACAGACCCCCTATGGCTACACCTTC
CAIGQTPYGYTF
>-|TRBV4-1|-|TRBJ1-6
TGCGCCAGCAGCCCCCAGGGCAGCCGCTATAATTCACCCCTCCACTTT
CASSPQGSRYNSPLHF
>many|TRBV30|TRBD1|TRBJ1-3
TGTGCCTGGAGCAGGACAGGGCCCGGAAACACCATATATTTT
CAWSRTGPGNTIYF
>-|TRBV2|-|TRBJ1-4
TGTGCCAGCAGTGAAATTCGGATTTTTAGGACGAGAGATGAAAAACTGTTTTTT
CASSEIRIFRTRDEKLFF
>-|TRBV20-1|-|TRBJ1-3
TGCAGTACCTACAGGGCAGGTGGAAACACCATATATTTT
CSTYRAGGNTIYF
>-|TRBV6-5|TRBD1|TRBJ1-2
TGTGCCAGCAGTTTCGCAGGGGGTGGCTATGGCTACACCTTC
CASSFAGGGYGYTF
>many|TRBV2|TRBD2|TRBJ2-2
TGTGCCAGCAGGCTCCAGCGGGGTAGGGGGGAGCTGTTTTTT
CASRLQRGRGELFF
>-|TRBV12-3/TRBV12-4|-|TRBJ2-6
TGTGCCAGCAGCTCTCCTGCCCGGGACTCTGGGGCCAACGTCCTGACTTTC
CASSSPARDSGANVLTF
>many|TRBV7-2|-|TRBJ2-1
TGTGCCAGCAGCTTCGACAGGCTCTCCTACAATGAGCAGTTCTTC
CASSFDRLSYNEQFF
>many|TRBV3-1|-|TRBJ2-7
TGTGCCAGCAGCCGGCTCCCCTACGAGCAGTACTTC
CASSRLPYEQYF
>many|TRBV5-1|-|TRBJ2-3
TGCGCCAGCAGCAGAGTTAGAGGGTGGAGCACAGATACGCAGTATTTT
CASSRVRGWSTDTQYF
>many|TRBV3-1|-|TRBJ1-3
TGTGCCAGCAGCTTAGGAGGCTCAGGAAACACCATATATTTT
CASSLGGSGNTIYF
>once|TRBV9|TRBD1|TRBJ2-7
TGTGCCAGCAGCGTAGAGGGACAGGGGTCCGAGCAGTACTTC
CASSVEGQGSEQYF
>-|TRBV27|-|TRBJ2-7
TGTGCCAGCGGAACTAACACTTACGAGCAGTACTTC
CASGTNTYEQYF
>-|TRBV4-1|TRBD2|TRBJ2-1
TGCGCCAGCAGCCAAGAAGGCCTGGCGGGGGACGTATACAATGAGCAGTTCTTC
CASSQEGLAGDVYNEQFF
>many|TRBV10-3|-|TRBJ1-5
TGTGCCATCAGTCCCCCCTCTGCCAGGGGCAATCAGCCCCAGCATTTT
CAISPPSARGNQPQHF
>many|TRBV3-1|-|TRBJ1-1
TGTGCCAGCAGCCATGAATACAACACTGAAGCTTTCTTT
CASSHEYNTEAFF
>many|TRBV3-1|-|TRBJ2-5
TGTGCCAGCAGCCTCCGTGGGGTGGAGACCCAGTACTTC
CASSLRGVETQYF
>few|TRBV2|-|TRBJ1-1
TGTGCCAGCAGTCCCCGGGTGGGGGGTTTGAACACTGAAGCTTTCTTT
CASSPRVGGLNTEAFF
>many|TRBV9|TRBD1|TRBJ2-1
TGTGCCAGCAGCGTAGGTCAGGGGGTGAGTGAGCAGTTCTTC
CASSVGQGVSEQFF
>-|TRBV3-1|TRBD2|TRBJ2-3
TGTGCCAGCAGCCAGACTAGCGGGGGGGATACGCAGTATTTT
CASSQTSGGDTQYF
>many|TRBV10-3|-|TRBJ2-5
TGTGCCATCAGTGATAGTCGAGGGGGCCAAGAGACCCAGTACTTC
CAISDSRGGQETQYF
>-|TRBV14|-|TRBJ1-1
TGTGCCAGCAGCCATCCCGGGACTTCTGAAGCTTTCTTT
CASSHPGTSEAFF
>many|TRBV10-3|TRBD1|TRBJ2-5
TGTGCCACGTGGACAGGGGCGGAAGAGACCCAGTACTTC
CATWTGAEETQYF
>-|TRBV29-1|-|TRBJ2-2
TGCAGCGTTGCAGCCTCCGGGAGCACCGGGGAGCTGTTTTTT
CSVAASGSTGELFF
>many|TRBV4-1|TRBD1|TRBJ2-5
TGCGCCAGCAGCCACAGGGACAGCCAAGAGACCCAGTACTTC
CASSHRDSQETQYF
>many|TRBV6-2/TRBV6-3|-|TRBJ1-1
TGTGCCAGCAGTGAAGTGGGGGGACGGGACACTGAAGCTTTCTTT
CASSEVGGRDTEAFF
>many|TRBV18|TRBD1|TRBJ2-2
TGTGCCAGCTCACCACTGATTCGGACAGGTTACACCGGGGAGCTGTTTTTT
CASSPLIRTGYTGELFF
>many|TRBV13|TRBD1|TRBJ1-2
TGTGCCAGCAGCCGACAGGGTGGCTACACCTTC
CASSRQGGYTF
>-|TRBV9|-|TRBJ2-5
TGTGCCAGCAGCGTAGCTGGTAGCCAGCAGGCGGAGACCCAGTACTTC
CASSVAGSQQAETQYF
>many|TRBV27|-|TRBJ1-1
TGTGCCAGCAGTATGACCAGGGTTATAATCTACACTGAAGCTTTCTTT
CASSMTRVIIYTEAFF
>-|TRBV9|-|TRBJ2-1
TGTGCCAGCAGCCCTTGGGCCGCAGCTGACAATGAGCAGTTCTTC
CASSPWAAADNEQFF
>few|TRBV18|-|TRBJ1-4
TGTGCCAGCTCATATTACAGATCCTCCAATGAAAAACTGTTTTTT
CASSYYRSSNEKLFF
>few|TRBV28|TRBD1|TRBJ1-5
TGTGCCAGCAGTTTATACAGGGGCGAGAATCAGCCCCAGCATTTT
CASSLYRGENQPQHF
>many|TRBV20-1|-|TRBJ2-5
TGCAGTGCTAGAGATCGTGGCGGACGGGAGACCCAGTACTTC
CSARDRGGRETQYF
>few|TRBV3-1|-|TRBJ1-2
TGTGCCAGCAGCCATACGGGAGGGGGTAACTATGGCTACACCTTC
CASSHTGGGNYGYTF
>-|TRBV28|TRBD2|TRBJ2-1
TGTGCCAGCAGGGGAGGGCTATACAATGAGCAGTTCTTC
CASRGGLYNEQFF
>few|TRBV7-9|-|TRBJ2-2
TGTGCCAGCAGCGGTAACGGGATCCCCAGCGGGGAGCTGTTTTTT
CASSGNGIPSGELFF
>many|TRBV29-1|-|TRBJ1-1
TGCGCAGGAGGGTGGAGGAACACTGAAGCTTTCTTT
CAGGWRNTEAFF
>many|TRBV28|TRBD1|TRBJ1-2
TGTGCCAGCAGTTCATCCGGGACAGGGTCATATGGCTACACCTTC
CASSSSGTGSYGYTF
>few|TRBV27|-|TRBJ2-2
TGTGCCAGTAACCCATACCCCGGGGGCACCGGGGAGCTGTTTTTT
CASNPYPGGTGELFF
>many|TRBV11-2|-|TRBJ1-6
TGTGCCAGCAGCGGTGCCGATAATTCACCCCTCCACTTT
CASSGADNSPLHF
>few|TRBV2|TRBD2|TRBJ2-4
TGTGCCAGCAGGGAGCTAGCGGGGGGGATAAACATTCAGTACTTC
CASRELAGGINIQYF
>many|TRBV11-2|-|TRBJ1-6
TGTGCCAGCAGCTCCGAGGGGGGGCGGGGACCCCGGAACTCACCCCTCCACTTT
CASSSEGGRGPRNSPLHF
>-|TRBV10-2|-|TRBJ2-1
TGCGCCAGCAACAAGCTAGCTTTGTCGAATGAGCAGTTCTTC
CASNKLALSNEQFF
>-|TRBV3-1|TRBD1|TRBJ2-2
TGTGCCAGCAGTCGGGGACAGATTAGCACCGGGGAGCTGTTTTTT
CASSRGQISTGELFF
>-|TRBV5-6|-|TRBJ2-5
TGTGCCAGCAGCCCAACCGTTTGGGGAGAGACCCAGTACTTC
CASSPTVWGETQYF
>many|TRBV2|-|TRBJ1-4
TGTGCCAGCAGTCCCGTGGGGGCGCGGTCTAATGAAAAACTGTTTTTT
CASSPVGARSNEKLFF
>-|TRBV6-1|-|TRBJ2-7
TGTGCCAGCAGTGAATTGGGATACGAGCAGTACTTC
CASSELGYEQYF
>many|TRBV3-1|-|TRBJ1-2
TGTGCCAGCATGGATCAATTTAACTATGGCTACACCTTC
CASMDQFNYGYTF
>many|TRBV2|-|TRBJ1-3
TGTGCCAGCAGTGCGGGAGACACCATATATTTT
CASSAGDTIYF